Each of the 8 T cell receptor beta chains below was sequenced from the same sample in a study of Graves' ophthalmopathy and Graves' hyperthyroidism. Amplification of the TCR beta CDR3 regions used RNA transcripts (as template). In the first round, RT-PCR was carried out with HTBI primers, and a multiplex PCR formed the second round. A single record per CDR3 protein comes from TCRdb applying MiXCR to the multiplex PCR reads. Here the sample spans 150,000 to 200,000 distinct CDR3 sequences, just under 40% being singletons. Sequencing used peripheral blood. The receptor source for this set is a man under 40 with Graves' ophthalmopathy.

The chain couples TRBV28 to TRBJ2-7, with TRBD2 as a possible D gene (6 bases). CDR1 MDHEN and CDR2 SYDVKM come from the germline V gene. Deletions cut 1 base from V and 2 bases from J, with 18 bases between. The CDR3 runs 17 residues. CDR3 DNA sequence: TGTGCCAGCAGTTTATTGCGGGATGGCCACGGGCCCTACGAGCAGTACTTC. As protein: CASSLLRDGHGPYEQYF. The full variable domain, completed using reference TRBV28 and TRBJ2-7, is DVKVTQSSRYLVKRTGEKVFLECVQDMDHENMFWYRQDPGLGLRLIYFSYDVKMKEKGDIPEGYSVSREKKERFSLILESASTNQTSMYLCASSLLRDGHGPYEQYFGPGTRLTVT.

The chain is built from TRBV6-2 or TRBV6-3 and TRBJ2-7; D remains unclear. V lost 6 bases and J 0 bases, leaving 12 bases between the germline ends. The CDR3 sequence is 14 residues long. Per the germline V gene, CDR1 is MNHEY and CDR2 is SVGEGT. The CDR3 reads CASRLAAVSYEQYF. The CDR3 coding sequence is TGTGCCAGCAGACTGGCGGCAGTCTCCTACGAGCAGTACTTC.

The chain recombines TRBV6-5 with TRBJ1-1, with D unresolved. V lost 4 bases to trimming and J lost 6 bases, with 9 bases between them. CDR3 length equals 12 residues. Germline assignment: CDR1 MNHEY and CDR2 SVGAGI. CDR3 residues: CASSLLGSEAFF. CDR3 nucleotide sequence: TGTGCCAGCAGTTTGTTAGGGTCTGAAGCTTTCTTT.

Ten or more counts support this clonotype. The chain is built from TRBV11-2 and TRBJ2-5; 9 bases are shared with TRBD1. This CDR3 is 12 amino acids long. CDR1 and CDR2 (germline): SGHAT, FQNNGV. After removal of 8 bases from V and 5 bases from J, the junction contained 3 bases not matched to a gene. CDR3 amino acids: CASQTGGETQYF. The CDR3 DNA is TGTGCCAGCCAAACAGGGGGCGAGACCCAGTACTTC.

This clonotype was seen once. The chain recombines TRBV11-2 with TRBJ2-6, with 7 bases aligning to TRBD1. Per the germline V gene, CDR1 is SGHAT and CDR2 is FQNNGV. The CDR3 has 16 residues. J lost 0 bases, V lost 5 bases, and 4 bases had no gene match. The CDR3 DNA is TGTGCCAGCAGCAAAGACAGGGTCTCTGGGGCCAACGTCCTGACTTTC. Protein sequence: CASSKDRVSGANVLTF.

This clonotype came up many times. The chain employs TRBV4-3 and TRBJ1-2; D not resolved. The CDR3 sequence is 13 residues long. V was trimmed by 0 bases and J by 0 bases, leaving 2 bases between them. The germline gives CDR1 LGHNA, CDR2 YSLEER. The CDR3 bases are TGCGCCAGCAGCCAAGATCCTAACTATGGCTACACCTTC. The encoded protein is CASSQDPNYGYTF.

The chain combines TRBV28 with TRBJ1-5; D gene uncertain. This CDR3 region has 15 residues. V lost 1 base, J lost 15 bases, and 22 bases lay in between. In germline, CDR1 is MDHEN, CDR2 SYDVKM. Written as DNA, the CDR3 is TGTGCCAGCAGTTTATCCGCTTTAGAACACTGGTCGTGGCATTTT. Encoded protein: CASSLSALEHWSWHF.

V usage is TRBV15 and J usage is TRBJ2-7; 8 bases agree with TRBD1. CDR3 length equals 15 residues. Losses at the gene ends were 0 bases for V and 3 bases for J; bases not matched to a gene: 4. In germline, CDR1 is LNHNV, CDR2 YYDKDF (reference sequence). The CDR3 loop reads CATSREGTGRYEQYF. The CDR3 DNA reads TGTGCCACCAGCAGAGAAGGGACAGGACGCTACGAGCAGTACTTC.